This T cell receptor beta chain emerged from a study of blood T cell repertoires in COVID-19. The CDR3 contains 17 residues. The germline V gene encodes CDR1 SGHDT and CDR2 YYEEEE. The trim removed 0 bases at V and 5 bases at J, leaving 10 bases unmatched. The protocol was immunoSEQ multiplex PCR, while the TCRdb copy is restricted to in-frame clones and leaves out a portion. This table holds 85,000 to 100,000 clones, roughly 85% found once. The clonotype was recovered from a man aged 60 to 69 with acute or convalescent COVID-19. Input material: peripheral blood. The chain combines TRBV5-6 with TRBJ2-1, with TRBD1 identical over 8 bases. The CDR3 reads CASSLAGWDRSDNEQFF. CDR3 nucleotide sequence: TGTGCCAGCAGCTTGGCTGGGTGGGACAGGTCGGACAATGAGCAGTTCTTC.